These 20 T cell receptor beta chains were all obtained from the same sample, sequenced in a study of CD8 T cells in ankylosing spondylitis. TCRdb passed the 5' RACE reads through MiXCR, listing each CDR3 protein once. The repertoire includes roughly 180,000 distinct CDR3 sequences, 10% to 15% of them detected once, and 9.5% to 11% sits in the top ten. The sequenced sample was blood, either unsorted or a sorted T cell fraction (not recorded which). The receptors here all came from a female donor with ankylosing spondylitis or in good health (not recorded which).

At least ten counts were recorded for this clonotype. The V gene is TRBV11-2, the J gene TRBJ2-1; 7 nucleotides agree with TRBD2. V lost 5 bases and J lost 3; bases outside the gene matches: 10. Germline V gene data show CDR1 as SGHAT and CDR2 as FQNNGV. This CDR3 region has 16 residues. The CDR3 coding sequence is TGTGCCAGCAGCCCGGGGGGTAGCGGAAACTACAATGAGCAGTTCTTC. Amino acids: CASSPGGSGNYNEQFF.

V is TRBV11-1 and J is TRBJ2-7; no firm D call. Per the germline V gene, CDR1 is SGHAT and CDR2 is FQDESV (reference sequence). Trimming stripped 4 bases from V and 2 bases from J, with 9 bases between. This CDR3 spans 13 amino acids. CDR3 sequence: CASSSRFPYEQYF. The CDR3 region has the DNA TGTGCCAGCAGCTCCCGCTTCCCCTACGAGCAGTACTTC.

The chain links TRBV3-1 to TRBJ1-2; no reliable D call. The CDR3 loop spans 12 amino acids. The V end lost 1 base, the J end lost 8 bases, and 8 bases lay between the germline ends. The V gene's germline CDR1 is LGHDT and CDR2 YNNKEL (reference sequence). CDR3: CASSQGAKGYTF. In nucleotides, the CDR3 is TGTGCCAGCAGCCAAGGAGCAAAGGGCTACACCTTC.

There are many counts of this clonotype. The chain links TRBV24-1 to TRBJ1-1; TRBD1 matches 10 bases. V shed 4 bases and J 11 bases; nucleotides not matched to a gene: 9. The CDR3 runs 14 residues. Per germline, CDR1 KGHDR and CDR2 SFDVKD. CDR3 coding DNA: TGTGCCACCAGTGACACCGGGACAGGGGTAGGGGCTTTCTTT. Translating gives CATSDTGTGVGAFF.

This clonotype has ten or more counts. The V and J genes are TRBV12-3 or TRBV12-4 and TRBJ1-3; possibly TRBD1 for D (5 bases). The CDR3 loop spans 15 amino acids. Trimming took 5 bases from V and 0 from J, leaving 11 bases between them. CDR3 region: CASSDNRNSGNTIYF. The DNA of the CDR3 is TGTGCCAGCAGTGACAACAGGAACTCTGGAAACACCATATATTTT.

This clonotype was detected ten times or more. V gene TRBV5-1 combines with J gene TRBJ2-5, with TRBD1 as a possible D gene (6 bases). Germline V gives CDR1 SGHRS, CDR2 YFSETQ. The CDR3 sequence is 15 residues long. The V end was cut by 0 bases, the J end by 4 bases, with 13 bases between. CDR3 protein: CASSLDRDNGETQYF. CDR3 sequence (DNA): TGCGCCAGCAGCTTGGACAGGGATAATGGAGAGACCCAGTACTTC.

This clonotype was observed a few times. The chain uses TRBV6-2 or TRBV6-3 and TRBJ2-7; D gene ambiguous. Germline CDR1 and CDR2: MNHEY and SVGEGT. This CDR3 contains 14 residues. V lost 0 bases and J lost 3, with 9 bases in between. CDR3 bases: TGTGCCAGCAGTTACTCGGGCGGTCTCTACGAGCAGTACTTC. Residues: CASSYSGGLYEQYF.

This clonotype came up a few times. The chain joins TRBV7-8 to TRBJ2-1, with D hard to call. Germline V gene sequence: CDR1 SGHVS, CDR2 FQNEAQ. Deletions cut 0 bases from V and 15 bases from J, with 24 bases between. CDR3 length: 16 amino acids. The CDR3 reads CASSLAPIGTLYYLFF. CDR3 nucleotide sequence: TGTGCCAGCAGCTTAGCGCCTATTGGCACACTCTATTATCTGTTCTTC.

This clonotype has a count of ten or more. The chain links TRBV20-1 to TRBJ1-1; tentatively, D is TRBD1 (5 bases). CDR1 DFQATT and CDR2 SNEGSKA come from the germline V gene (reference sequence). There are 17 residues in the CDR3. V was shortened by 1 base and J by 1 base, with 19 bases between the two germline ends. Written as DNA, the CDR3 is TGCAGTGCTAGAGCCCGAGGCGGGGGTTGGGCGAACACTGAAGCTTTCTTT. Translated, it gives CSARARGGGWANTEAFF.

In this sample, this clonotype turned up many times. The CDR3 protein is CASSTDSYTGELFF. The CDR3 bases are TGTGCCAGCAGCACTGACAGCTACACCGGGGAGCTGTTTTTT. The J gene is TRBJ2-2, the V gene TRBV7-2; TRBD1 is a possible D gene (5 bases). V lost 5 bases, J lost 3 bases, and 10 bases lay in between. In germline, CDR1 is SGHTA, CDR2 FQGNSA. This CDR3 has 14 amino acids.

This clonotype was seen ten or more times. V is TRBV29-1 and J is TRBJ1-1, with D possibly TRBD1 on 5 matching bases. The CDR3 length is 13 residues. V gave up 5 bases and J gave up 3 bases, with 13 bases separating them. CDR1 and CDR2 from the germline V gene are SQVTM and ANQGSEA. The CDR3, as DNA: TGCAGCGTTTCAACAGGAGGAGACACTGAAGCTTTCTTT. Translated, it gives CSVSTGGDTEAFF.

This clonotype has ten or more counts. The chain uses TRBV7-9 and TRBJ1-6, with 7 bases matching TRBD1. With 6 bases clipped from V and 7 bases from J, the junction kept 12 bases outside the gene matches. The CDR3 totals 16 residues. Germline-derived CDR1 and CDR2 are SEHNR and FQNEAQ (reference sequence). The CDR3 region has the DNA TGTGCCAGCAGTTCCCCGACAGGGCTCATCAATTCACCCCTCCACTTT. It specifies CASSSPTGLINSPLHF.

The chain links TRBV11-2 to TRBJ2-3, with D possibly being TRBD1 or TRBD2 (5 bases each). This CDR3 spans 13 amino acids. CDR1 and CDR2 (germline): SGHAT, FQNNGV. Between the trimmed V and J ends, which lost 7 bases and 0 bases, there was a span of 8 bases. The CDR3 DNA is TGTGCCAGCATGGGACCAAGCACAGATACGCAGTATTTT. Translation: CASMGPSTDTQYF.

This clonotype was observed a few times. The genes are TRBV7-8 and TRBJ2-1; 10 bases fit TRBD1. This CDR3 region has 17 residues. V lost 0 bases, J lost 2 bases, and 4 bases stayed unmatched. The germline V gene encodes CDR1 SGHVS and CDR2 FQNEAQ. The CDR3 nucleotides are TGTGCCAGCAGCTTAGCAGGCGGGACAGGGGCCTACAATGAGCAGTTCTTC. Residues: CASSLAGGTGAYNEQFF.

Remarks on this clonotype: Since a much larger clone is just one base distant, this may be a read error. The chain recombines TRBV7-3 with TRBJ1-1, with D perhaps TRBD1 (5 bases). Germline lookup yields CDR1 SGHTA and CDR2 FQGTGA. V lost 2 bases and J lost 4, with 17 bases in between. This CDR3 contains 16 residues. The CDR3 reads CASSLQPLGGSTEAFF. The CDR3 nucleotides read TGTGCCAGCAGCTTACAACCGCTGGGGGGGAGCACTGAAGCTTTCTTT.

The CDR3 here is CASSEQTGTYEQYF. CDR3 sequence (DNA): TGTGCCAGCAGTGAACAGACAGGTACCTACGAGCAGTACTTC. The J gene is TRBJ2-7, the V gene TRBV6-1; tentatively, D is TRBD1 (6 bases). CDR3 length: 14 residues. Trimming took off 2 bases at V and 2 bases at J, with 10 bases between the two ends. CDR1 and CDR2 from the germline V gene are MNHNS and SASEGT.

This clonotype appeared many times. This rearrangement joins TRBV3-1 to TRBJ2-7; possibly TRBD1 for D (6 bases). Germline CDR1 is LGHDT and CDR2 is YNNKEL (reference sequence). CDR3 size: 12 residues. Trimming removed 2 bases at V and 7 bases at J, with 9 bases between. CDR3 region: CASSQSQGEQYF. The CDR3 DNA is TGTGCCAGCAGCCAATCACAGGGTGAGCAGTACTTC.

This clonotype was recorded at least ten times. The CDR3 here is CASSYSIADHGPLAKNIQYF. DNA of the CDR3: TGTGCCAGCAGTTACTCGATAGCGGACCACGGACCACTAGCCAAAAACATTCAGTACTTC. This chain joins TRBV6-2 or TRBV6-3 and TRBJ2-4; D might be TRBD2 (6 bases). V lost 0 bases and J lost 0, with 21 bases in between. Germline values: CDR1 MNHEY, CDR2 SVGEGT. The CDR3 sequence is 20 residues long.

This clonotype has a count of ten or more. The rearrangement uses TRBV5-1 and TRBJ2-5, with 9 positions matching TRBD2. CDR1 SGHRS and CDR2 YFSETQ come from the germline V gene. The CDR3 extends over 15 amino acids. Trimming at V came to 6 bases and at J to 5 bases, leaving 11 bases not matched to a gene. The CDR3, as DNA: TGCGCCAGCAATCCCGCGACTAGCGGCCAGGAGACCCAGTACTTC. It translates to CASNPATSGQETQYF.

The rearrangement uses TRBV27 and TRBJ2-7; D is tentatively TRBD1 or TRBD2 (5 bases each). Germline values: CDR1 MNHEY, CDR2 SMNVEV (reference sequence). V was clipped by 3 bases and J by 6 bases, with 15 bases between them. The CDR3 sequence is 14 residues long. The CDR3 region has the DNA TGTGCCAGCAGTTTTTCCGGGGCAGGGACCGAGCAGTACTTC. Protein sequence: CASSFSGAGTEQYF.